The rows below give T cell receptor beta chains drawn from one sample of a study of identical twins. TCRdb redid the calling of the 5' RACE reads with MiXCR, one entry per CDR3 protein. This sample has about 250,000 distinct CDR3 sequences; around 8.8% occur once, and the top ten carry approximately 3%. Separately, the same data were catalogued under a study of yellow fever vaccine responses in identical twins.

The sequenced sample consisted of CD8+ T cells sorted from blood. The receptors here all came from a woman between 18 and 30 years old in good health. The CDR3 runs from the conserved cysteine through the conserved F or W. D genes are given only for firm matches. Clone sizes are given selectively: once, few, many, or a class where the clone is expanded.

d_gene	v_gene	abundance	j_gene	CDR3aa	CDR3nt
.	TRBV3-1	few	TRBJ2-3	CASSQDLPPPSTDTQYF	TGTGCCAGCAGCCAAGATCTGCCCCCCCCTAGCACAGATACGCAGTATTTT
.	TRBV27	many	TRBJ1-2	CASSLGGNHGYTF	TGTGCCAGCAGTTTAGGGGGAAACCATGGCTACACCTTC
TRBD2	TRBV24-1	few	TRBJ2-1	CATSPGTSGPNEQFF	TGTGCCACCAGCCCCGGGACTAGCGGCCCAAATGAGCAGTTCTTC
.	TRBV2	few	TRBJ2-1	CASQVGRGDEQFF	TGTGCCAGCCAGGTCGGCAGGGGTGATGAGCAGTTCTTC
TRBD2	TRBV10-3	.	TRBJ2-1	CAISTSGGENEQFF	TGTGCCATCAGCACTAGCGGGGGGGAGAATGAGCAGTTCTTC
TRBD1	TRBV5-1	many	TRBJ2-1	CASRTGGNEQFF	TGCGCCAGCAGGACAGGGGGCAATGAGCAGTTCTTC
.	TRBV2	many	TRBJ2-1	CASNGNEQFF	TGTGCCAGCAATGGCAATGAGCAGTTCTTC
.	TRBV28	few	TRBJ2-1	CASSLRRGEQFF	TGTGCCAGCAGTTTGAGGCGGGGTGAGCAGTTCTTC
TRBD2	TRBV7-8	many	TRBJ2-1	CASSVTLSGLAGHEQFF	TGTGCCAGCAGCGTAACCCTCTCGGGACTAGCGGGGCATGAGCAGTTCTTC
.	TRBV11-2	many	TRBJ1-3	CASSLGLAGQDF	TGTGCCAGCAGCTTAGGTTTGGCGGGACAAGATTTT
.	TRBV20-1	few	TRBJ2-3	CSASSFITSQSDTQYF	TGCAGTGCTAGTTCTTTTATAACTAGTCAATCAGATACGCAGTATTTT
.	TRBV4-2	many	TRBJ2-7	CASSQDETGSYEQYF	TGTGCCAGCAGCCAAGATGAAACAGGCTCCTACGAGCAGTACTTC
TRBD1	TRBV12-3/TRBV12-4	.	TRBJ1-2	CASSHGTGTYGYTF	TGTGCCAGCAGCCACGGGACAGGAACCTATGGCTACACCTTC
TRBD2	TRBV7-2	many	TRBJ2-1	CASSSIAGAYNEQFF	TGTGCCAGCAGTTCTATAGCGGGAGCCTACAATGAGCAGTTCTTC
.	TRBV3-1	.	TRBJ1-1	CASSQVLTMNTEAFF	TGTGCCAGCAGCCAAGTTTTGACTATGAACACTGAAGCTTTCTTT
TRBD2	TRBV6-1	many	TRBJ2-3	CASSIPTREGTSDTQYF	TGTGCCAGCAGTATTCCTACCAGGGAGGGGACGTCGGATACGCAGTATTTT
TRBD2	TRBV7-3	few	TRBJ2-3	CASSPLLAGGQGTQYF	TGTGCCAGCAGCCCACTACTAGCGGGGGGGCAGGGGACGCAGTATTTT
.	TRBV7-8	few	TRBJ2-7	CASSLLFSYEQYF	TGTGCCAGCAGCTTACTTTTTTCCTACGAGCAGTACTTC
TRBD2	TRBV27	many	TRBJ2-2	CASSWTSGGGELFF	TGTGCCAGCAGTTGGACTAGCGGGGGCGGGGAGCTGTTTTTT
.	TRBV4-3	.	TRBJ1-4	CASSQDGTLATNEKLFF	TGCGCCAGCAGCCAAGATGGGACACTCGCAACTAATGAAAAACTGTTTTTT
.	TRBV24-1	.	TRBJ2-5	CATSGPGRETQYF	TGTGCCACCAGTGGTCCGGGACGAGAGACCCAGTACTTC
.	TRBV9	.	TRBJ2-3	CASSVDLLGTDTQYF	TGTGCCAGCAGCGTAGATTTGTTAGGCACAGATACGCAGTATTTT
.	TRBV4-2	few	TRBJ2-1	CASSQDRSGDGNEQFF	TGTGCCAGCAGCCAAGATAGGAGCGGCGACGGCAATGAGCAGTTCTTC
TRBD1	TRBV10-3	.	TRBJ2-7	CAIRGTGGEQYF	TGTGCCATCAGGGGGACAGGTGGCGAGCAGTACTTC
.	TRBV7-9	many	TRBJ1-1	CASSPPDTEAFF	TGTGCCAGCAGCCCCCCCGACACTGAAGCTTTCTTT
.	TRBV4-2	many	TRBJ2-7	CASSPLGYSYEQYF	TGTGCCAGCAGCCCCTTGGGCTACTCCTACGAGCAGTACTTC
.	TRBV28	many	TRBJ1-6	CASSSPKTDTYSPLHF	TGTGCCAGCAGTTCTCCAAAAACAGACACTTATTCACCCCTCCACTTT
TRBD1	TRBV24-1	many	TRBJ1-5	CATSVHGQGNQPQHF	TGTGCCACCAGTGTCCACGGACAGGGGAATCAGCCCCAGCATTTT
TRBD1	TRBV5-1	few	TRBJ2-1	CASSLAQGAWDEQFF	TGCGCCAGCAGCTTGGCTCAGGGGGCGTGGGATGAGCAGTTCTTC
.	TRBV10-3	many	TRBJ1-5	CAIRETEYSNQPQHF	TGTGCCATCAGGGAGACAGAGTATAGCAATCAGCCCCAGCATTTT
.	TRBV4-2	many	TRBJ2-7	CASSQIGREQYF	TGTGCCAGCAGCCAAATTGGGCGCGAGCAGTACTTC
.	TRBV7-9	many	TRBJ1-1	CASSPSVPEAFF	TGTGCCAGCAGCCCATCAGTCCCTGAAGCTTTCTTT
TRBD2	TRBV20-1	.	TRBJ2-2	CSARDSGLAGELFF	TGCAGTGCTAGAGATTCAGGACTAGCCGGGGAGCTGTTTTTT
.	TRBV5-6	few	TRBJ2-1	CASSLAPGSSGQFF	TGTGCCAGCAGCTTGGCCCCTGGGTCATCGGGGCAGTTCTTC
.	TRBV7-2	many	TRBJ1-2	CASSLGGLSYGYTF	TGTGCCAGCAGCTTAGGGGGTCTCTCCTATGGCTACACCTTC
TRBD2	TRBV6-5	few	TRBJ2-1	CASSYSSGEDEQFF	TGTGCCAGCAGTTACTCAAGCGGGGAAGATGAGCAGTTCTTC
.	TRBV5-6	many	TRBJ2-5	CASSDDRDGRTQYF	TGTGCCAGCAGCGATGATCGGGACGGCCGGACCCAGTACTTC
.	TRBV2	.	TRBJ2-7	CASIEGDLGYEQYF	TGTGCCAGCATCGAGGGGGACTTAGGTTACGAGCAGTACTTC
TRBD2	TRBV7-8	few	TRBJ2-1	CASSPSRGGRTYNEQFF	TGTGCCAGCAGCCCTAGCAGGGGCGGGAGGACCTACAATGAGCAGTTCTTC
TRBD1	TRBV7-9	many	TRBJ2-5	CASSPTGGGETQYF	TGTGCCAGCAGCCCGACAGGGGGAGGAGAGACCCAGTACTTC
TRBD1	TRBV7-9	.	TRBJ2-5	CASSPPWTGEETQYF	TGTGCCAGCAGCCCCCCCTGGACAGGGGAAGAGACCCAGTACTTC
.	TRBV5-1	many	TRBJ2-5	CASSWTVQETQYF	TGCGCCAGCAGCTGGACAGTTCAAGAGACCCAGTACTTC
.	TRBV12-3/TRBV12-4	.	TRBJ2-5	CASSFRDEETQYF	TGTGCCAGCAGTTTCCGTGACGAAGAGACCCAGTACTTC
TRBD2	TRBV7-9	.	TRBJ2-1	CASSFFAGGTNEQFF	TGTGCCAGCAGCTTTTTCGCGGGAGGGACCAATGAGCAGTTCTTC
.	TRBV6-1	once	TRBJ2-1	CASSEGGWVPYNEQFF	TGTGCCAGCAGTGAAGGGGGTTGGGTCCCCTACAATGAGCAGTTCTTC
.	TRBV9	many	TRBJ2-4	CASSVGQGSKYF	.
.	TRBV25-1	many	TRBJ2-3	CASSDQESGTDTQYF	TGTGCCAGCAGTGATCAGGAAAGTGGCACAGATACGCAGTATTTT
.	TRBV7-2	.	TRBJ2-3	CASSLMADTQYF	TGTGCCAGCAGCTTAATGGCAGATACGCAGTATTTT
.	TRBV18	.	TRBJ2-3	CASSPTAGTDTQYF	TGTGCCAGCTCTCCCACGGCGGGCACAGATACGCAGTATTTT